This T cell receptor (beta chain) was sequenced in a study of blood T cell repertoires in COVID-19. Overall study context: Specimens from acute and convalescent COVID-19 originated in the United States, Italy and Spain. T cells, B-cell-depleted T cells, or PBMCs provided the cDNA or gDNA that served as material.

The V gene's germline CDR1 is SGHRS and CDR2 YFSETQ. Losses at the gene ends were 4 bases for V and 1 base for J; bases not matched to a gene: 5. The CDR3 spans 16 residues. How the authors handled the data: Amplification of reference gene primers was used by the study to estimate nucleated cell counts. Sequenced by immunoSEQ multiplex PCR; TCRdb stores in-frame clones only, minus some. That table supplies the V and J calls and clone size; D and trimming were determined from the DNA. The data hold roughly 100,000 clones, with about 64% observed a single time. This sequence originates from a human donor with acute or convalescent COVID-19. The donor label of this sample is uncertain. The chain employs TRBV5-1 and TRBJ2-3; TRBD2 matches at 11 bases. Material: peripheral blood. CDR3 coding DNA: TGCGCCAGCAGCCCCGGGGGACTAGCGGGCACAGATACGCAGTATTTT. Translation: CASSPGGLAGTDTQYF.